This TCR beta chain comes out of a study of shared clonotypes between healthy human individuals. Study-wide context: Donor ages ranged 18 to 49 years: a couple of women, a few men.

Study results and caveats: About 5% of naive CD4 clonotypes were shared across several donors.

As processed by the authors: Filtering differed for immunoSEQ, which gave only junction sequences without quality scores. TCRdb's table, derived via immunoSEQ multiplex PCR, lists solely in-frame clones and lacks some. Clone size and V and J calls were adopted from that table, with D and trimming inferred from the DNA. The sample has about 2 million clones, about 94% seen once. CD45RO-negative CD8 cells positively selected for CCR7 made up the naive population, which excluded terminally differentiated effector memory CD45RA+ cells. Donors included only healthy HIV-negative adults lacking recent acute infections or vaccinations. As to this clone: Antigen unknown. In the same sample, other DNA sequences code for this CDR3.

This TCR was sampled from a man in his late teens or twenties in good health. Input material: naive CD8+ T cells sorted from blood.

This CDR3 is CATSRDYGEQYF. In DNA, the CDR3 is TGTGCCACCAGCAGAGATTACGGGGAGCAGTACTTC. The chain is built from TRBV15 and TRBJ2-7; no clear D. The CDR3 covers 12 residues. Deletions cut 0 bases from V and 7 bases from J, with 7 bases between. Germline values: CDR1 LNHNV, CDR2 YYDKDF (reference sequence). Variable domain in full (rest from reference TRBV15 and TRBJ2-7): DAMVIQNPRYQVTQFGKPVTLSCSQTLNHNVMYWYQQKSSQAPKLLFHYYDKDFNNEADTPDNFQSRRPNTSFCFLDIRSPGLGDTAMYLCATSRDYGEQYFGPGTRLTVT.